This TCR beta chain came from a study of T cell repertoires in cytomegalovirus infection. Study background: Signatures in public TCR beta sequences pointed to both CMV infection and matching HLA type. General study points: Summed frequency of shared TCR beta families picked out CMV carriers who also had the relevant HLA. There were HLA-C-restricted CMV-specific TCR beta clonotypes dominating the ex vivo response.

In TCRdb, the reads were re-called with MiXCR into one record per CDR3 protein. The sample holds around 550,000 distinct CDR3 sequences, more than 20% seen once. V was clipped by 5 bases and J by 8 bases, with 12 bases between them. CDR1 and CDR2 (germline): MGHRA, YSYEKL. CDR3 length equals 13 residues. This clonotype has just a few counts. Its antigen remains unidentified. This receptor was taken from a human donor in good health (CMV status not recorded). Some clones in this sample may be carry-over from other donors' samples. The chain combines TRBV4-1 with TRBJ1-4, with a tentative D call TRBD1 (5 bases). Sequencing was carried out using PBMCs. The CDR3 coding sequence is TGCGCCAGCAGCGGGGGTTTAGGCGAAAAACTGTTTTTT. This encodes CASSGGLGEKLFF.